Listed below are T cell receptor beta chains from one sample, sequenced in a study of cytotoxic CD8 clonotypes in ibrutinib-treated CLL. Here immunoSEQ multiplex PCR was the method, and the copy in TCRdb shows in-frame clones only, minus some. The sample has more than 200,000 clones; roughly 70% are singletons. This material consisted of PBMCs, taken after 24 months of ibrutinib treatment. These receptor sequences come from a human donor with chronic lymphocytic leukemia. CDR3s include the opening cysteine and the closing phenylalanine or tryptophan.

j_call v_call cdr3_aa
TRBJ2-3 TRBV18 CASSPEGATDTQYF
TRBJ1-2 TRBV7-2 CASSLEGYGYTF
TRBJ1-1 TRBV7-9 CASSSQGGLAEAFF
TRBJ2-7 TRBV29-1 CSVRGSYEQYF
TRBJ1-5 TRBV29-1 CSVTQGAIGQPQHF
TRBJ2-1 TRBV29-1 CSVRTGYNEQFF
TRBJ1-4 TRBV2 CASRRGDTNEKLFF
TRBJ2-3 TRBV2 CASSVLAGGPLNTDTQYF
TRBJ1-2 TRBV6-5 CASSPGDRIYGYTF
TRBJ2-7 TRBV11-2 CASTSGRIQYF
TRBJ2-1 TRBV11-2 CASSPRSEQFF
TRBJ1-2 TRBV30 CAWSRRGRWDGYTF